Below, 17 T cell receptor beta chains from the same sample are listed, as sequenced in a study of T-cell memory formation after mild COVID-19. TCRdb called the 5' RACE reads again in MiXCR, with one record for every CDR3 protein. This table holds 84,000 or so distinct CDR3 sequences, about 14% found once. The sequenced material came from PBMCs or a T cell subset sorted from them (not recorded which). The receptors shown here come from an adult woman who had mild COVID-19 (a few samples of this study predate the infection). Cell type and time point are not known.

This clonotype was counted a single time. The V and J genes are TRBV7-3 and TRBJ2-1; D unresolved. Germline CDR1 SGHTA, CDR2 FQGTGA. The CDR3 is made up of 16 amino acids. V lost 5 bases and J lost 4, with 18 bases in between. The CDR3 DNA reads TGTGCCAGCAGCCCAACACCCACGGGCCTGTACAATGAGCAGTTCTTC. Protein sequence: CASSPTPTGLYNEQFF.

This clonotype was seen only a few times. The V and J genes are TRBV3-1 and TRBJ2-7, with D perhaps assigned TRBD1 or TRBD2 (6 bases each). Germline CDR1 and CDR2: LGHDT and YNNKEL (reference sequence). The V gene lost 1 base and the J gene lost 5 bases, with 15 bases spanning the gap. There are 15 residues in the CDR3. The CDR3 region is CASSQVIGGGHEQYF. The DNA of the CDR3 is TGTGCCAGCAGCCAAGTTATCGGGGGCGGGCACGAGCAGTACTTC.

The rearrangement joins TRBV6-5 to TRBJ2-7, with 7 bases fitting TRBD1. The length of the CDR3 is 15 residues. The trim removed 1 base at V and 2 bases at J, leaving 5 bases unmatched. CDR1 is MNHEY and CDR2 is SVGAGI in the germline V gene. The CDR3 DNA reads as TGTGCCAGCAGTTACTACCCCGGGACAGCCTACGAGCAGTACTTC. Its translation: CASSYYPGTAYEQYF.

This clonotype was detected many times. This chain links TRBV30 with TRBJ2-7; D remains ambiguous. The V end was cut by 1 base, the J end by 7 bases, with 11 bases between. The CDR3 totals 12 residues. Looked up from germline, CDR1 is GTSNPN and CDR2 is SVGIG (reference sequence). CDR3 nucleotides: TGTGCCTGGAGTGGTGTCGGCAGGGAGCAGTACTTC. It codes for CAWSGVGREQYF.

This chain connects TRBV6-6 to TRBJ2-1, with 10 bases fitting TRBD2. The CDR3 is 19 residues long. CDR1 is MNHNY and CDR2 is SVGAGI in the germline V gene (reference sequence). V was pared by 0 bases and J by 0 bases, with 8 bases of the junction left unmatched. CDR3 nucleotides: TGTGCCAGCAGTTACTCGAGCGGGGGGGTCACGAGCTCCTACAATGAGCAGTTCTTC. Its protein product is CASSYSSGGVTSSYNEQFF.

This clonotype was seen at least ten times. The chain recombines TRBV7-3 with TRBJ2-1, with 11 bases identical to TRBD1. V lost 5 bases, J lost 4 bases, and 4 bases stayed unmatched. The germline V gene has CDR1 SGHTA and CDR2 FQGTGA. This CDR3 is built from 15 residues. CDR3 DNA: TGTGCCAGCAGCCTGGGACAGGGGGAGTACAATGAGCAGTTCTTC. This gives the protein CASSLGQGEYNEQFF.

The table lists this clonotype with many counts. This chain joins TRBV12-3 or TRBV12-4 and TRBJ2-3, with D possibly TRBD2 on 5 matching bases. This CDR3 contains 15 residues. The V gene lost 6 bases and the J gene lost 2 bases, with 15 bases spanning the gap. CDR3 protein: CASSVGADSTDTQYF. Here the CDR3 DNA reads TGTGCCAGCAGCGTCGGAGCGGATTCCACAGATACGCAGTATTTT.

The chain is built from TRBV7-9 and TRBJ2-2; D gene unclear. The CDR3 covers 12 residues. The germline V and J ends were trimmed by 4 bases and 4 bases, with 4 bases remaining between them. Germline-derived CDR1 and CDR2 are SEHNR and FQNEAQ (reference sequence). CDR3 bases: TGTGCCAGCAGCTCTTTCACCGGGGAGCTGTTTTTT. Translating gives CASSSFTGELFF. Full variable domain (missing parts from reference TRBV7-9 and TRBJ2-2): DTGVSQNPRHKITKRGQNVTFRCDPISEHNRLYWYRQTLGQGPEFLTYFQNEAQLEKSRLLSDRFSAERPKGSFSTLEIQRTEQGDSAMYLCASSSFTGELFFGEGSRLTVL.

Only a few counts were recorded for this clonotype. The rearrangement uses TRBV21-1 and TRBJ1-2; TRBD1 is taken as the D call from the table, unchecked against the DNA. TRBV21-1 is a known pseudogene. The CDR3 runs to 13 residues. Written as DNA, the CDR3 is TGTGCCAGCGGACAGGGCAACTACTCTGGCTACACCTTC. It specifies CASGQGNYSGYTF.

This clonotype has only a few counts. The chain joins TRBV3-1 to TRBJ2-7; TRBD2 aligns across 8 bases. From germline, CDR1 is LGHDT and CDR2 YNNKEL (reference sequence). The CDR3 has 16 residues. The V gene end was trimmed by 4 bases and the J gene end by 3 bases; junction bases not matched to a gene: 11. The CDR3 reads CASSPGIAGSSYEQYF. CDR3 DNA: TGTGCCAGCAGCCCCGGGATAGCGGGGTCAAGCTACGAGCAGTACTTC.

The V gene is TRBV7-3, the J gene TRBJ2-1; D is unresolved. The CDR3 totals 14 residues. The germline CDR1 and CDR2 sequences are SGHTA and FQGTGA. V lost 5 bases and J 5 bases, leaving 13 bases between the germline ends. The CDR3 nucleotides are TGTGCCAGCAGCCCATCCAAGAACCACAATGAGCAGTTCTTC. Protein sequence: CASSPSKNHNEQFF.

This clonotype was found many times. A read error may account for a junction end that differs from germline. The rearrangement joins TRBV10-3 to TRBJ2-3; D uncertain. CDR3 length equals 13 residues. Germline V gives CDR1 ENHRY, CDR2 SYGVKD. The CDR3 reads CAISEPPQDPQYF. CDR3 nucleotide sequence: TGTGCCATCAGTGAGCCCCCTCAAGATCCGCAGTATTTT.

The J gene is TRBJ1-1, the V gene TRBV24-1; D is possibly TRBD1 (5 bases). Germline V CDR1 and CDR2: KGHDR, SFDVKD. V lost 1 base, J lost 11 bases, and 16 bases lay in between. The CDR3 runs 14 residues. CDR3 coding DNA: TGTGCCACCAGTGATTTTTCAGGGATGGGACCTGCTTTCTTT. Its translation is CATSDFSGMGPAFF.

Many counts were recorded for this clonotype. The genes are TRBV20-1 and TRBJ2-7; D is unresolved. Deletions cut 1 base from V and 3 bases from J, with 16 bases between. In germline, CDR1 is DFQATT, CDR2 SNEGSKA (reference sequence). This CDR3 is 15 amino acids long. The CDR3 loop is CSARGGKEALYEQYF. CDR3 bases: TGCAGTGCTAGAGGCGGTAAGGAAGCCCTCTACGAGCAGTACTTC.

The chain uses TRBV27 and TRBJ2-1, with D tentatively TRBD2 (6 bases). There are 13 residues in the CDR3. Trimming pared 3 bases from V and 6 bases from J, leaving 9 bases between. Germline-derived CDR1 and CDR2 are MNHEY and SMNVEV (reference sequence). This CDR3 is CASSFGEVNEQFF. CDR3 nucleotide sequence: TGTGCCAGCAGTTTCGGGGAGGTCAATGAGCAGTTCTTC.

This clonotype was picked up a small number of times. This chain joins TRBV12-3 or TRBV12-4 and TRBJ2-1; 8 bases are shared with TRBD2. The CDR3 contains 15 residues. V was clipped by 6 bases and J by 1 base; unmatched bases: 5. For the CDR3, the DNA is TGTGCCAGCAGGACGAGCGGGAGTTCCTACAATGAGCAGTTCTTC. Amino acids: CASRTSGSSYNEQFF.

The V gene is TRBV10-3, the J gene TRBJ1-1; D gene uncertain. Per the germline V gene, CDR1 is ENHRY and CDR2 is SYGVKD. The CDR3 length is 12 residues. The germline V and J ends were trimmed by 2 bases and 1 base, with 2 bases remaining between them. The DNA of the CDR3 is TGTGCCATCAGTGAGACGAACACTGAAGCTTTCTTT. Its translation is CAISETNTEAFF.